The sequence of this T cell receptor beta chain was determined in a study of technical replicates of blood from several donors. CDR3 length equals 15 residues. Unmatched junction bases numbered 11, after V lost 5 bases and J lost 7 bases. The V gene's germline CDR1 is PRHDT and CDR2 FYEKMQ (reference sequence). Some clones are missing from TCRdb's copy, which holds only in-frame ones; the method was immunoSEQ multiplex PCR. The repertoire includes roughly 100,000 clones, about 96% of them detected once, and 0.36% sits in the top ten. The receptor comes from a human donor in good health. The sequenced material came from T cells isolated from PBMCs. The rearrangement joins TRBV13 to TRBJ2-7, with TRBD2 matching over 10 bases. CDR3: CASSPRGLAVSEQYF. The CDR3 region has the DNA TGTGCCAGCAGCCCCCGCGGACTAGCGGTTAGTGAGCAGTACTTC.